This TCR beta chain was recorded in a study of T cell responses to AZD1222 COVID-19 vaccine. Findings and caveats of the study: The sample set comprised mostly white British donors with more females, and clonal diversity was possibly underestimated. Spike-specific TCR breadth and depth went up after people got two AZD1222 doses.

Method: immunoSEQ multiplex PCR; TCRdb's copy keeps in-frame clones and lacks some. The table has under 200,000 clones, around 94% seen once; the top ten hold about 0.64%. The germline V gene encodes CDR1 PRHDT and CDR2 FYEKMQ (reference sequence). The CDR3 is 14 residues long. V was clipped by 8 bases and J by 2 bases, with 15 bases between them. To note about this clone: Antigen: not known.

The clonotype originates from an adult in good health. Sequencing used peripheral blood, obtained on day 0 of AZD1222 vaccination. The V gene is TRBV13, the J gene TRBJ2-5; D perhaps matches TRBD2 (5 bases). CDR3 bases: TGTGCCAGCCGCGGACGGGATCTTCAAGAGACCCAGTACTTC. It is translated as CASRGRDLQETQYF.